Listed below are T cell receptor beta chains from one sample, sequenced in a study of control samples from healthy donors and cancer patients. Only in-frame clones appear in the TCRdb table, and some are missing; sequencing was by immunoSEQ multiplex PCR. The sample records roughly 120,000 clones, just over 90% being singletons. Sample: blood. These receptors originate from a human donor in good health. The donor label of this sample is uncertain. The CDR3 runs from the conserved cysteine through the conserved F or W. The D gene is left open where the match is weak. Only some rows state a clone size, as once, few, many or a class for expanded clones.

V,size,D,J,CDR3,DNA
TRBV5-4,NA,TRBD1,TRBJ2-5,CASSSRQGGVLETQYF,TGTGCCAGCAGCTCCCGACAGGGTGGTGTTCTGGAGACCCAGTACTTC
TRBV27,NA,TRBD1,TRBJ2-1,CASSSPGQGANEQFF,TGTGCCAGCAGTTCTCCGGGACAGGGGGCGAATGAGCAGTTCTTC
TRBV25-1,NA,NA,TRBJ2-7,CASTAQGEASYEQYF,TGTGCCAGCACCGCACAGGGAGAGGCCTCCTACGAGCAGTACTTC
TRBV24-1,NA,TRBD1,TRBJ1-2,CATRGMDRADGYTF,TGTGCCACCAGGGGAATGGACAGGGCGGACGGCTACACCTTC
TRBV6-5,NA,NA,TRBJ1-2,CASSYSTTYGYTF,TGTGCCAGCAGTTACTCCACCACTTATGGCTACACCTTC
TRBV11-1,NA,NA,TRBJ2-3,CASSFHTGSKDTQYF,TGTGCCAGCAGCTTCCATACGGGAAGTAAAGATACGCAGTATTTT
TRBV11-2,NA,NA,TRBJ1-3,CASSTGGGNTIYF,TGTGCCAGCAGCACGGGAGGGGGAAACACCATATATTTT
TRBV18,NA,NA,TRBJ1-4,CASSPRGPGNEKLFF,TGTGCCAGCTCACCCCGCGGCCCCGGCAATGAAAAACTGTTTTTT
TRBV5-1,NA,TRBD1,TRBJ1-2,CASSLGTGNYGYTF,TGCGCCAGCAGCTTGGGGACAGGGAACTATGGCTACACCTTC
TRBV5-1,once,TRBD1,TRBJ2-7,CASSPRQGREEQYF,TGCGCCAGCAGCCCGAGACAGGGAAGAGAGGAGCAGTACTTC
TRBV9,NA,TRBD1,TRBJ2-7,CASSASGQRYEQYF,TGTGCCAGCAGCGCCTCGGGACAGCGCTACGAGCAGTACTTC
TRBV6-1,NA,NA,TRBJ1-3,CASSERTAGNTIYF,TGTGCCAGCAGTGAAAGGACAGCTGGAAACACCATATATTTT
TRBV7-2,NA,TRBD1,TRBJ1-3,CASSLGLGTGAGNTIYF,TGTGCCAGCAGCTTGGGGTTGGGGACAGGGGCTGGAAACACCATATATTTT
TRBV13,NA,NA,TRBJ2-2,CASSFGGNTGELFF,TGTGCCAGCAGCTTCGGTGGAAACACCGGGGAGCTGTTTTTT
TRBV24-1,NA,TRBD1,TRBJ1-2,CATSDPTGFHGYTF,TGTGCCACCAGTGACCCGACAGGGTTCCATGGCTACACCTTC
TRBV2,NA,NA,TRBJ1-6,CASSGTESYSPLHF,TGTGCCAGCAGTGGGACAGAAAGTTATTCACCCCTCCACTTT
TRBV21-1,NA,NA,TRBJ2-7,CASSKFRGGPWYEQYF,TGTGCCAGCAGCAAATTCCGGGGAGGGCCGTGGTACGAGCAGTACTTC
TRBV2,NA,TRBD1,TRBJ2-7,CASSAAGQGDEQYF,TGTGCCAGCAGTGCAGCGGGACAGGGCGACGAGCAGTACTTC
TRBV6-5,NA,NA,TRBJ1-4,CASRRDLATNEKLFF,TGTGCCAGCAGACGGGACCTTGCAACTAATGAAAAACTGTTTTTT
TRBV6-5,few,NA,TRBJ1-6,CASSYSLGSPLHF,TGTGCCAGCAGTTACTCGTTGGGTTCACCCCTCCACTTT
TRBV5-1,NA,TRBD1,TRBJ2-5,CATAPGGKETQYF,TGCGCCACCGCCCCAGGGGGTAAAGAGACCCAGTACTTC
TRBV11-1,NA,TRBD1,TRBJ2-5,CASSDYKGQQETQYF,TGTGCCAGCAGCGATTACAAGGGACAGCAAGAGACCCAGTACTTC
TRBV12-3/TRBV12-4,NA,NA,TRBJ2-1,CASKEEVLGEQFF,TGTGCCAGCAAGGAGGAGGTGCTTGGTGAGCAGTTCTTC
TRBV7-9,NA,TRBD1,TRBJ2-7,CASSRQGYEQYF,TGTGCCAGCAGCCGACAGGGCTACGAGCAGTACTTC
TRBV5-6,NA,NA,TRBJ1-1,CASSFRRINTEAFF,TGTGCCAGCAGCTTTCGACGGATAAACACTGAAGCTTTCTTT
TRBV6-5,NA,NA,TRBJ1-2,CASSSSGGQSYGYTF,TGTGCCAGCAGTTCATCTGGTGGACAGTCCTATGGCTACACCTTC
TRBV19,NA,TRBD1,TRBJ1-5,CASKSDVLMGQGGNQPQHF,TGTGCCAGTAAGAGTGATGTATTAATGGGACAGGGAGGAAATCAGCCCCAGCATTTT
TRBV5-1,NA,TRBD2,TRBJ2-3,CASSLGSTERGDTQYF,TGCGCCAGCAGCTTGGGAAGTACGGAGCGGGGAGATACGCAGTATTTT
TRBV10-3,NA,TRBD1,TRBJ1-2,CAISELGQGNHYGYTF,TGTGCCATCAGTGAGTTAGGACAGGGTAACCACTATGGCTACACCTTC
TRBV18,NA,TRBD2,TRBJ2-2,CASSTGGLTANTGELFF,TGTGCCAGCTCGACTGGGGGACTAACTGCCAACACCGGGGAGCTGTTTTTT
TRBV4-2,NA,NA,TRBJ1-5,CASSQDPPRPLSNQPQHF,TGTGCCAGCAGCCAAGATCCCCCCAGACCCCTTAGCAATCAGCCCCAGCATTTT
TRBV7-2,NA,TRBD2,TRBJ2-5,CASSPLPPGPSGGGETQYF,TGTGCCAGCAGCCCACTTCCCCCCGGTCCTAGCGGGGGGGGAGAGACCCAGTACTTC
TRBV20-1,NA,NA,TRBJ2-3,CSAATDTQYF,TGCAGTGCGGCGACAGATACGCAGTATTTT
TRBV5-4,NA,NA,TRBJ2-3,CAGGGISTDTQYF,TGTGCGGGAGGGGGGATCAGCACAGATACGCAGTATTTT
TRBV14,NA,NA,TRBJ1-2,CASSQDSRGLGYTF,TGTGCCAGCAGCCAAGATTCGCGGGGATTGGGCTACACCTTC
TRBV5-4,NA,NA,TRBJ2-1,CASSSMGGSSYNEQFF,TGTGCCAGCAGCTCGATGGGAGGAAGCTCCTACAATGAGCAGTTCTTC
TRBV29-1,NA,NA,TRBJ1-1,CSVQPRGTEAFF,TGCAGCGTCCAACCGCGGGGGACTGAAGCTTTCTTT
TRBV15,NA,NA,TRBJ2-1,CATRDTYNEQFF,TGTGCCACCAGGGACACCTACAATGAGCAGTTCTTC
TRBV19,NA,NA,TRBJ1-1,CASSLKDTEAFF,TGTGCCAGTAGCCTAAAAGATACTGAAGCTTTCTTT
TRBV6-6,NA,NA,TRBJ1-1,CAILGLGGTEAFF,TGTGCCATCCTAGGACTGGGGGGCACTGAAGCTTTCTTT